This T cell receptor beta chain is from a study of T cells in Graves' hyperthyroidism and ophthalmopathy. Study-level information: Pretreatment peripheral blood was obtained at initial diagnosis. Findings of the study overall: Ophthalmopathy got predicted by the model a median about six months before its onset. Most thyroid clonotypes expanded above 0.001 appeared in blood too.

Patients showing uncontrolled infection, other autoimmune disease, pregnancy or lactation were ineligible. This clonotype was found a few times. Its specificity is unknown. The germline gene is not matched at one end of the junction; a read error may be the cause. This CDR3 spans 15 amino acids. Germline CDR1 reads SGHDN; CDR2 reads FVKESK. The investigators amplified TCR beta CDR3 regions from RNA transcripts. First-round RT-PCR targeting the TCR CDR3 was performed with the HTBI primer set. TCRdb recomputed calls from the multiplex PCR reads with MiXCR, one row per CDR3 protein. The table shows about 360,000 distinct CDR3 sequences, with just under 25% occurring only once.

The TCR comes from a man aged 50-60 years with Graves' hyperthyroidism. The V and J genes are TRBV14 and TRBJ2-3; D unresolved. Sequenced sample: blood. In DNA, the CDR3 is TGTGCCAGCAGCTCCAGGACGAGTAGCACAGATACGCTGTATTTT. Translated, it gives CASSSRTSSTDTLYF.